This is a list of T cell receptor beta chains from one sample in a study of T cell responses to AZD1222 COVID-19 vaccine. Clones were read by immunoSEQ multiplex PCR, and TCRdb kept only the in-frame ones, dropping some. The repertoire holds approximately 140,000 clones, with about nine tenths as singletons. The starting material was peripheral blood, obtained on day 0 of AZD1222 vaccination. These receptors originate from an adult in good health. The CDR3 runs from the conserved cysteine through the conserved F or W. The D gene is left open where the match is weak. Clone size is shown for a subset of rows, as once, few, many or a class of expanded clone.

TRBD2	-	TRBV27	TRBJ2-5	CASSFSPPGALAGGQETQYF	TGTGCCAGCAGTTTCTCGCCGCCAGGGGCCCTAGCGGGAGGGCAAGAGACCCAGTACTTC
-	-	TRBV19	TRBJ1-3	CATGLRGVSGNTIYF	TGTGCCACCGGGTTGAGGGGAGTCTCTGGAAACACCATATATTTT
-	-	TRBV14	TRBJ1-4	CASSQDPPALIGEKLFF	TGTGCCAGCAGCCAAGATCCCCCAGCTCTCATAGGGGAAAAACTGTTTTTT
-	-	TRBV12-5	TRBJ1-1	CASGPPGRLNTEAFF	TGTGCTAGTGGCCCGCCGGGACGGCTGAACACTGAAGCTTTCTTT
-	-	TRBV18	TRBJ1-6	CASSPSGWVDSPLHF	TGTGCCAGCTCACCATCCGGGTGGGTAGATTCACCCCTCCACTTT
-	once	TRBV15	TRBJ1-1	CATSRVGTLNTEAFF	TGTGCCACCAGCAGAGTAGGGACATTGAACACTGAAGCTTTCTTT
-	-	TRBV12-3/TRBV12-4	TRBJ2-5	CAGQRGSETQYF	TGTGCCGGTCAACGGGGATCAGAGACCCAGTACTTC
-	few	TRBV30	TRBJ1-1	CAWRDTVHTEAFF	TGTGCCTGGAGGGATACGGTCCACACTGAAGCTTTCTTT
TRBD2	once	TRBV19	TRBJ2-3	CASTPLAGAVTDTQYF	TGTGCCAGTACCCCACTAGCGGGAGCCGTCACAGATACGCAGTATTTT
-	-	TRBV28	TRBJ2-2	CASSFPQRTNTGELFF	TGTGCCAGCAGTTTCCCTCAGCGGACGAACACCGGGGAGCTGTTTTTT
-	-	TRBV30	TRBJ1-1	CAWILVGQIEAFF	TGTGCCTGGATATTAGTTGGGCAGATTGAAGCTTTCTTT